The present T cell receptor beta chain was sequenced within a study of OX40 agonist ivuxolimab in advanced cancers. V lost 5 bases and J 1 base, leaving 11 bases between the germline ends. Per germline, CDR1 MNHNY and CDR2 SVGAGI (reference sequence). The CDR3 is 14 residues long. Libraries were prepared by immunoSEQ multiplex PCR; TCRdb keeps only in-frame clonotypes and omits some of them. The table includes under 95,000 clones, nearly 95% detected once. The sample consisted of CD4+ or CD8+ T cells sorted from blood, taken in a trial of the OX40 agonist ivuxolimab. This TCR derives from an adult with an advanced solid tumor such as melanoma, head and neck, liver or kidney cancer. The chain uses TRBV6-6 and TRBJ1-1; D not resolved. In nucleotides, the CDR3 is TGTGCCAGCAGTCAGGTGGGCCAGAACACTGAAGCTTTCTTT. Protein: CASSQVGQNTEAFF.